This record concerns one TCR beta chain sequence. Its antigen is not identified. This entry belongs to a study of CD8 T cells in ankylosing spondylitis. Study-wide results and caveats: Characteristic of ankylosing spondylitis blood, it appeared, was a TCR beta motif comprising roughly 8 highly homologous variants.

Using its own MiXCR run on the 5' RACE reads, TCRdb lists one record per CDR3 protein. The sample contains 650,000 to 800,000 distinct CDR3 sequences, under 20% of which appear only once. This receptor was obtained from a male donor with ankylosing spondylitis. Material: blood, either unsorted or a sorted T cell fraction (not recorded which).

CDR3 sequence reads: CATHPGGAGYGYTF. CDR3 nucleotide sequence: TGTGCCACCCACCCAGGGGGCGCAGGCTATGGCTACACCTTC. The chain recombines TRBV19 with TRBJ1-2; 8 bases align to TRBD1. The J segment lost 4 bases and the V segment lost 10 bases, leaving 11 bases of the junction unmatched. The germline gives CDR1 LNHDA, CDR2 SQIVND (reference sequence). The CDR3 is made up of 14 amino acids.